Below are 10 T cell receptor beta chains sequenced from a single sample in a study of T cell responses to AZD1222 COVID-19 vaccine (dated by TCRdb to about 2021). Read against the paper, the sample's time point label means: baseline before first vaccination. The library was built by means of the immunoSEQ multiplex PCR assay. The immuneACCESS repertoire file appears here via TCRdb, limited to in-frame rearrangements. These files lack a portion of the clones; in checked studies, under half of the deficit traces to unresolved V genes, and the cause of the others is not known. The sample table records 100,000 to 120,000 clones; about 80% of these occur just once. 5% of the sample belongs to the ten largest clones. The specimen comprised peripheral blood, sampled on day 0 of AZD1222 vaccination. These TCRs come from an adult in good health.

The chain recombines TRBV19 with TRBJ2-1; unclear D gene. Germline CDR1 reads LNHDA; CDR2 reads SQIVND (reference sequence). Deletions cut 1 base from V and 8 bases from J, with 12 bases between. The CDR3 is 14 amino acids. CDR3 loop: CASSIGRWADEQFF. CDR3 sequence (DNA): TGTGCCAGTAGTATAGGACGGTGGGCGGATGAGCAGTTCTTC.

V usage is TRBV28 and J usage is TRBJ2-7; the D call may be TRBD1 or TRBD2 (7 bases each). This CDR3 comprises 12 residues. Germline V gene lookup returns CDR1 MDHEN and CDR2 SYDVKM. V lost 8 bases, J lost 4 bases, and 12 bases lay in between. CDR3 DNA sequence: TGTGCCAGCGGGGGGGACAGATACGAGCAGTACTTC. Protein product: CASGGDRYEQYF.

As DNA, the CDR3 is TGCAGTGCTAGGCAGGCCGGGACCCAGCATTTT. Its protein product is CSARQAGTQHF. This chain connects TRBV20-1 to TRBJ1-5; D gene uncertain. V shed 3 bases and J shed 11 bases, with 11 bases lying between them. This CDR3 region has 11 residues. The germline V gene encodes CDR1 DFQATT and CDR2 SNEGSKA (reference sequence).

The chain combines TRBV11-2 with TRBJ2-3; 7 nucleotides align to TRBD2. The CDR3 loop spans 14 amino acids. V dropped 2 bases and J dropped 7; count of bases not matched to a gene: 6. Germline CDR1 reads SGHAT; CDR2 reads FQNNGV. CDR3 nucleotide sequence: TGTGCCAGCAGCTTAAGAAGCGGGGAGAATACGCAGTATTTT. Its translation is CASSLRSGENTQYF.

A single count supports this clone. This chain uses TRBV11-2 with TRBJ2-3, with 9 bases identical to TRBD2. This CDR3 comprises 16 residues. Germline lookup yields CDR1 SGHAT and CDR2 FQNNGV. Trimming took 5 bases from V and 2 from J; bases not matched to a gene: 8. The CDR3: CASSLKRGVYTDTQYF. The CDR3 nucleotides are TGTGCCAGCAGCCTGAAGCGGGGGGTATACACAGATACGCAGTATTTT.

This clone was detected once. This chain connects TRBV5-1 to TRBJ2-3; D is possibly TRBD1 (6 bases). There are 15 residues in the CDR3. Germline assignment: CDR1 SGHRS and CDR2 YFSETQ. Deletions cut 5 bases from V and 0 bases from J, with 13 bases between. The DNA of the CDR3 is TGCGCCAGCAGAGCCGGGACACATAGCACAGATACGCAGTATTTT. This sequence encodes CASRAGTHSTDTQYF.

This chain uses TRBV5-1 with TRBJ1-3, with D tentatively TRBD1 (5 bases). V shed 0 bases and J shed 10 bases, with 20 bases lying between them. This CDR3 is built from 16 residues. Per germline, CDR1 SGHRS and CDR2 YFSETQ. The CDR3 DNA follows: TGCGCCAGCAGCTTGGTCGCTATCGGGGCAACTGGGACCATATATTTT. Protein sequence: CASSLVAIGATGTIYF.

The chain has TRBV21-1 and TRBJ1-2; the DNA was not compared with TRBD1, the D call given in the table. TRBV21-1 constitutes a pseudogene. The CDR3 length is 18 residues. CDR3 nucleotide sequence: TGTGCCAGCAGCCCGAGACAGGAGACGCCACTTAGTCTCTATGGCTACACCTTC. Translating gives CASSPRQETPLSLYGYTF.

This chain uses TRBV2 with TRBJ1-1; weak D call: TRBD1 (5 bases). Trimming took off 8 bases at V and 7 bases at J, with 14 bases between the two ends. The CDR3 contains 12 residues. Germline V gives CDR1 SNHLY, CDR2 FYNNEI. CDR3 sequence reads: CASDQGMNEAFF. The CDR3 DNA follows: TGTGCCAGCGATCAGGGTATGAATGAAGCTTTCTTT.

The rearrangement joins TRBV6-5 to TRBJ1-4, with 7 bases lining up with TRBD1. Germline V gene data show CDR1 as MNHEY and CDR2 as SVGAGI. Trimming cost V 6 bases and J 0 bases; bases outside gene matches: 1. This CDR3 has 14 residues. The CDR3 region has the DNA TGTGCCAGCAGCCAGGGGGCAACTAATGAAAAACTGTTTTTT. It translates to CASSQGATNEKLFF.